This T cell receptor beta chain came from a study of CD8 T cells in ankylosing spondylitis (dated by TCRdb to the late 2010s). A note on the overall study: T cell receptor beta repertoires were profiled in healthy donors and ankylosing spondylitis patients so that disease-linked TCR variants could be found. The whole study cohort included over a hundred healthy donors and 20 to 25 ankylosing spondylitis patients. Peripheral blood was sampled, and synovial fluid was additionally collected from ankylosing spondylitis patients. The research as a whole found: Some of the motif variants had been reported before in the synovial fluid and blood of reactive arthritis patients, a finding that suggests common disease-initiation mechanisms. The disease-linked clones were reported as significantly enriched in matched synovial fluid samples from ankylosing spondylitis patients. A TCR beta motif made up of about eight highly homologous amino acid variants appeared to be characteristic of blood from ankylosing spondylitis patients. The disease-linked clones showed a CD8+ phenotype and occurred at relatively low frequencies in peripheral blood.

Compared with germline, V lacks 7 bases and J lacks 2 bases; bases without a gene match: 13. Including cysteine and phenylalanine, the CDR3 has 17 amino acids. The DNA shown is the 51-base CDR3, in frame from base 1. TCRdb records Illumina MiSeq as the sequencer. Quantitative 5'-RACE with molecular barcodes was used to prepare TCR beta libraries. In the paper's pipeline: A new computational method based on a probabilistic model of VDJ rearrangement was used to identify disease-linked TCR variants. Clones were called with MiXCR by TCRdb after fastp trimmed the public reads at Q25, and only in-frame beta chains were retained. Identical CDR3 protein sequences are pooled into one entry, listed with their most common genes and DNA. The V and J calls come from TCRdb's annotation, not from the publication. In all, the sample holds more than 20,000 distinct CDR3 sequences, and roughly 13% of those were seen once. Under 40% of the sample goes to the ten largest clones.

This clonotype occurred many times. Its recognized antigen is unknown. No base-level quality is on record; no much larger clone is a single base apart. Sequences were obtained from blood. The rearrangement joined TRBV12-3 or TRBV12-4 to TRBJ2-2; the junction holds 7 bases that match TRBD2. The clonotype comes from a male donor with ankylosing spondylitis or in good health (not recorded which). The CDR3 sequence is CASKAFGGTYNTGELFF. The DNA sequence is given as TGTGCCAGCAAAGCTTTCGGGGGGACTTACAACACCGGGGAGCTGTTTTTT.